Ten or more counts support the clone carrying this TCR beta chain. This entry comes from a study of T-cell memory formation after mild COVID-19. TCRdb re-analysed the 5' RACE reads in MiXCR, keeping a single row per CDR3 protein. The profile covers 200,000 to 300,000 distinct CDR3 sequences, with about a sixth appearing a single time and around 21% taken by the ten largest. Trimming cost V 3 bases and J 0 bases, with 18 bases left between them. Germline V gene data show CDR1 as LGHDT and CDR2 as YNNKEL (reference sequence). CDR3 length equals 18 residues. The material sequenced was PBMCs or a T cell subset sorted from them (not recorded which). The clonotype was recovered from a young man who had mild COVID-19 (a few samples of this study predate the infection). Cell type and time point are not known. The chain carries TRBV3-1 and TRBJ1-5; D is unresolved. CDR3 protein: CASSQGRTSRYSNQPQHF. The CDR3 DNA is TGTGCCAGCAGCCAGGGCAGGACGAGTAGATATAGCAATCAGCCCCAGCATTTT. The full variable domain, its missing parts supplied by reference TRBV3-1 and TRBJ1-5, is DTAVSQTPKYLVTQMGNDKSIKCEQNLGHDTMYWYKQDSKKFLKIMFSYNNKELIINETVPNRFSPKSPDKAHLNLHINSLELGDSAVYFCASSQGRTSRYSNQPQHFGDGTRLSIL.